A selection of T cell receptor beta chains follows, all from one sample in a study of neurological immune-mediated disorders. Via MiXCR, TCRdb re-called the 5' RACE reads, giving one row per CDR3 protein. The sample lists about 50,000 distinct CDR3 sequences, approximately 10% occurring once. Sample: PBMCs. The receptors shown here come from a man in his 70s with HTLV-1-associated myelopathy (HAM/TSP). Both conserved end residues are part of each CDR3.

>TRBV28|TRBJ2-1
CASSLSTWEQFF
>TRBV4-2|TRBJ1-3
CASSQGWGSGKTVYF
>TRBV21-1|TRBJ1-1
CASSNPTGDSEAFF
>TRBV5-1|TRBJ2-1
CASSELTGVYNEQFF
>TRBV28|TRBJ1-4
CASRYLEKLFF
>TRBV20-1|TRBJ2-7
CSARDRTEQYF
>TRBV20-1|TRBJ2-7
CSARDIDEQYF
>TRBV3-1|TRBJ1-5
CASSQGLLSNQPQHF
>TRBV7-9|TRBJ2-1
CASDTSGSMYEQFF
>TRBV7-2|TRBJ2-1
CASNLAASSYNEQFF
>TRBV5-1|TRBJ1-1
CASSVEMNTEAFF
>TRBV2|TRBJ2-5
CASSRQTGGQETQYF
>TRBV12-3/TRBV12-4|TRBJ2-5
CASSGGLAGTQYF
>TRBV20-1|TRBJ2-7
CSAIMTSGLYEQYF
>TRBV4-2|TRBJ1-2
CASSQEVGAYDYTF
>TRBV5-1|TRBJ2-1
CASSWGLAGNGEQFF
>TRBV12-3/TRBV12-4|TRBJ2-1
CASSSSGRTYNEQFF
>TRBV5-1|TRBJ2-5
CASSHGLAGVPEETQYF
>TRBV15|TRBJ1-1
CATSRVNTEAFF
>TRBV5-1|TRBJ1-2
CASSAATGGNYGYTF
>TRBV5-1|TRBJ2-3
CASKRQYTDTQYF
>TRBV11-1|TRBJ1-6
CASSFRGHSPLHF
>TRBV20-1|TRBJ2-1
CSARDGRSYNEQFF
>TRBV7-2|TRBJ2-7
CASSLDFSNYEQYF
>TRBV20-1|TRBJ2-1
CSARDPGLAHNEQFF
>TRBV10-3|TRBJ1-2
CAISEPTGDYGYTF
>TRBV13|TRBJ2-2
CASSFDREETGELFF